This T cell receptor (beta chain) was sequenced for a study of shared clonotypes between healthy human individuals. Study context: Donors were a couple of women and a few men aged 18 to 49.

This clone was detected a few times. Its antigen is not identified. This sample also contains other DNA sequences that code for the same CDR3. Study-wide findings and caveats: All-four-donor shared clonotypes had higher generation probabilities than non-shared clonotypes did. Some naive CD4 clonotypes, approximately 4.5%, turned up in common across a handful of donors.

The V segment lost 2 bases and the J segment 3 bases; nucleotides outside the gene matches: 1. The germline CDR1 and CDR2 sequences are SGHRS and YFSETQ. The length of the CDR3 is 13 residues. Sequencing was performed with immunoSEQ multiplex PCR; in TCRdb, only in-frame clones are kept and a portion is missing. The sample lists 2.5 million or so clones; approximately 90% were seen once. The chain employs TRBV5-1 and TRBJ2-7, with 8 bases fitting TRBD1. The sequencing input was naive CD4+ T cells sorted from blood. Subset indicated: CD45RA+ positively selected. The sequence was obtained from a man between 18 and 29 years old in good health. CDR3 bases: TGCGCCAGCAGCTTCGACAGGGGCTACGAGCAGTACTTC. Amino acids: CASSFDRGYEQYF. The complete variable domain, with remaining parts taken from reference TRBV5-1 and TRBJ2-7, reads KAGVTQTPRYLIKTRGQQVTLSCSPISGHRSVSWYQQTPGQGLQFLFEYFSETQRNKGNFPGRFSGRQFSNSRSEMNVSTLELGDSALYLCASSFDRGYEQYFGPGTRLTVT.